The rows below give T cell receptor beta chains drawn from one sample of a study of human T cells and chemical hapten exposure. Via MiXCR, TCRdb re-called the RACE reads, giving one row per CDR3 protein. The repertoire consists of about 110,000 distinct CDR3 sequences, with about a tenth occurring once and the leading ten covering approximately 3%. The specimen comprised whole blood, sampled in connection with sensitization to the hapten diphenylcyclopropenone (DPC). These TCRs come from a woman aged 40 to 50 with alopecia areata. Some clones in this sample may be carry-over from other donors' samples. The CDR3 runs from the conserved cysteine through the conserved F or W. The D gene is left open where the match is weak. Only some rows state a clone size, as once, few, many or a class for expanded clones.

CDR3: CASSLQTWENTIYF; DNA: TGTGCCAGCAGCTTGCAGACTTGGGAAAACACCATATATTTT; D: -; V: TRBV7-2; J: TRBJ1-3; size: many
CDR3: CASSLFAGKNTGELFF; DNA: TGTGCCAGCAGCCTGTTCGCGGGGAAGAACACCGGGGAGCTGTTTTTT; D: -; V: TRBV11-1; J: TRBJ2-2; size: few
CDR3: CASSWRAGSTDTQYF; DNA: TGTGCCAGCAGCTGGCGGGCGGGGAGCACAGATACGCAGTATTTT; D: -; V: TRBV7-2; J: TRBJ2-3; size: few
CDR3: CSVAATEAGGYTF; DNA: TGCAGCGTTGCGGCGACGGAGGCCGGTGGCTACACCTTC; D: -; V: TRBV29-1; J: TRBJ1-2; size: medium-sized
CDR3: CSATVLDSYEQYF; DNA: TGCAGTGCTACGGTACTAGACAGCTACGAGCAGTACTTC; D: -; V: TRBV20-1; J: TRBJ2-7; size: -
CDR3: CASSLGIRGQFNEKLFF; DNA: TGTGCCAGCAGCTTAGGAATTCGGGGACAGTTTAATGAAAAACTGTTTTTT; D: TRBD1; V: TRBV7-2; J: TRBJ1-4; size: many
CDR3: CASREGVSGNTIYF; DNA: TGTGCCAGCAGGGAAGGGGTGTCTGGAAACACCATATATTTT; D: -; V: TRBV7-9; J: TRBJ1-3; size: many
CDR3: CASSARGAYNEQFF; DNA: TGCGCCAGCAGTGCCCGGGGAGCCTACAATGAGCAGTTCTTC; D: -; V: TRBV10-1; J: TRBJ2-1; size: many
CDR3: CASSVGPAGATYEQYF; DNA: TGTGCCAGCAGCGTAGGACCAGCGGGGGCCACCTACGAGCAGTACTTC; D: TRBD2; V: TRBV9; J: TRBJ2-7; size: few
CDR3: CASSRGTVYNEQFF; DNA: TGTGCCAGCAGTCGGGGGACTGTCTACAATGAGCAGTTCTTC; D: -; V: TRBV14; J: TRBJ2-1; size: few
CDR3: CASSLGLAGRHEQYF; DNA: TGTGCCAGCAGCTTAGGACTAGCGGGCAGGCACGAGCAGTACTTC; D: TRBD2; V: TRBV11-3; J: TRBJ2-7; size: many
CDR3: CASSLRQGRYEQYF; DNA: TGTGCCAGCAGCCTCCGACAGGGGAGGTACGAGCAGTACTTC; D: TRBD1; V: TRBV7-3; J: TRBJ2-7; size: many
CDR3: CASSLEGQAYEQYF; DNA: TGTGCCAGCAGCTTAGAGGGACAGGCCTACGAGCAGTACTTC; D: TRBD1; V: TRBV7-2; J: TRBJ2-7; size: many
CDR3: CSAIYSINEQFF; DNA: TGCAGTGCTATATACAGCATCAATGAGCAGTTCTTC; D: -; V: TRBV20-1; J: TRBJ2-1; size: many